This TCR beta chain was sequenced for a study of cytomegalovirus exposure and HLA in healthy donors. The CDR3 extends over 14 amino acids. Losses at the gene ends were 4 bases for V and 5 bases for J; bases not matched to a gene: 8. CDR1 is SGDLS, CDR2 YYNGEE, per germline. The PCR ran on 60 Vbeta and 13 Jbeta primers. How the authors handled the data: The authors later counted 75 million to 90 million unique TCR beta chains, roughly 10 million of them shared. The protocol was immunoSEQ multiplex PCR, while the TCRdb copy is restricted to in-frame clones and leaves out a portion. The V and J calls and the clone size are those of that table, but D and trimming were determined from the DNA. The sample gives 160,000 or so clones, approximately 75% of which show up once; 3.5% to 4.5% is in the top ten. As for this clone: What it binds is not known.

Study outcomes and limitations: Being productive about 87% or about 30% of the time was typical of most TCR beta V segments in an earlier analysis.

Sequenced input: PBMCs. The chain has TRBV9 and TRBJ2-7; 8 bases map to TRBD2. This TCR was sampled from a man younger than 45 in good health and CMV-seropositive. CDR3 in amino acids: CASSFSGDSNEQYF. As DNA, the CDR3 is TGTGCCAGCAGCTTTAGCGGGGATAGCAACGAGCAGTACTTC.